These 8 T cell receptor beta chains were sequenced from one sample in a study of T cells in Graves' hyperthyroidism and ophthalmopathy. Amplification yielded TCR beta CDR3 regions, with RNA transcripts as the source. HTBI primers were the set used in a first-round RT-PCR of the TCR CDR3. TCRdb independently ran MiXCR on the multiplex PCR reads; one entry per CDR3 protein. This sample has under 400,000 distinct CDR3 sequences, with approximately 13% found just once. The material sequenced was blood. Every receptor here comes from a woman under 30 with Graves' hyperthyroidism.

The chain couples TRBV5-5 to TRBJ1-3; D gene uncertain. V lost 0 bases and J lost 2, with 6 bases in between. The V gene's germline CDR1 is SGHKS and CDR2 YYEKEE (reference sequence). This CDR3 is built from 14 residues. The CDR3 loop reads CASSLAPTGNTIYF. In nucleotides, the CDR3 is TGTGCCAGCAGCTTGGCCCCCACTGGAAACACCATATATTTT.

This clonotype was seen at least ten times. The rearrangement uses TRBV28 and TRBJ1-1; D unresolved. Trimming removed 3 bases at V and 4 bases at J, with 0 bases between. The germline CDR1 and CDR2 sequences are MDHEN and SYDVKM. This CDR3 contains 10 residues. This CDR3 reads CASSFTEAFF. CDR3 sequence (DNA): TGTGCCAGCAGTTTCACTGAAGCTTTCTTT. The complete variable domain, with remaining parts taken from reference TRBV28 and TRBJ1-1, reads DVKVTQSSRYLVKRTGEKVFLECVQDMDHENMFWYRQDPGLGLRLIYFSYDVKMKEKGDIPEGYSVSREKKERFSLILESASTNQTSMYLCASSFTEAFFGQGTRLTVV.

This clonotype was counted ten times or more. Here the CDR3 reads CASSEQGVGETQYF. For the CDR3, the DNA is TGTGCCAGCAGTGAGCAGGGGGTTGGAGAGACCCAGTACTTC. V usage is TRBV25-1 and J usage is TRBJ2-5; 7 bases fit TRBD1. Germline CDR1 and CDR2: MGHDK and SYGVNS. V lost 3 bases and J lost 4; bases outside the gene matches: 5. This CDR3 spans 14 amino acids.

The rearrangement uses TRBV7-3 and TRBJ2-2; D is tentatively TRBD1 or TRBD2 (6 bases each). V lost 2 bases and J 6 bases, leaving 16 bases between the germline ends. The CDR3 has 16 residues. Germline assignment: CDR1 SGHTA and CDR2 FQGTGA. The CDR3 sequence is CASSLWAEGGPGELFF. CDR3 nucleotide sequence: TGTGCCAGCAGCTTATGGGCAGAAGGGGGGCCCGGGGAGCTGTTTTTT.

In this sample, this clonotype turned up a few times. The CDR3 here is CASSQAWREGRGEQFF. As DNA, the CDR3 is TGTGCCAGCAGCCAAGCTTGGCGGGAGGGCCGAGGGGAGCAGTTCTTC. The chain recombines TRBV4-2 with TRBJ2-1; 9 nucleotides match TRBD2. There are 16 residues in the CDR3. Per the germline V gene, CDR1 is LGHNA and CDR2 is YNFKEQ. The J segment lost 10 bases and the V segment lost 1 base, leaving 11 bases of the junction unmatched.

The sample holds many counts of this clonotype. The chain couples TRBV5-6 to TRBJ2-7; D not certain. The CDR3 runs 13 residues. Trimming took 0 bases from V and 5 from J, leaving 9 bases between them. CDR1 SGHDT and CDR2 YYEEEE come from the germline V gene. CDR3: CASSLEVGHEQYF. Written as DNA, the CDR3 is TGTGCCAGCAGCTTGGAGGTTGGCCACGAGCAGTACTTC.

This clonotype was detected ten times or more. The chain is built from TRBV2 and TRBJ2-3; 7 bases match TRBD2. This CDR3 has 15 residues. Germline values: CDR1 SNHLY, CDR2 FYNNEI. The J segment lost 0 bases and the V segment lost 9 bases, leaving 9 bases of the junction unmatched. This chain's CDR3 is CARSPAGESTDTQYF. DNA for the CDR3: TGTGCCAGATCACCCGCGGGAGAGAGCACAGATACGCAGTATTTT.

This clonotype was seen repeatedly, ten times or more. The chain recombines TRBV5-6 with TRBJ1-3, with D tentatively TRBD1 (6 bases). V shed 2 bases and J shed 3 bases, with 9 bases lying between them. CDR1 is SGHDT and CDR2 is YYEEEE in the germline V gene. The CDR3 is 14 residues long. The chain's CDR3 is CASSFRGYGNTIYF. The CDR3 DNA sequence: TGTGCCAGCAGCTTCAGGGGCTATGGAAACACCATATATTTT. The variable domain in full, with the rest retrieved from reference TRBV5-6 and TRBJ1-3, is DAGVTQSPTHLIKTRGQQVTLRCSPKSGHDTVSWYQQALGQGPQFIFQYYEEEERQRGNFPDRFSGHQFPNYSSELNVNALLLGDSALYLCASSFRGYGNTIYFGEGSWLTVV.